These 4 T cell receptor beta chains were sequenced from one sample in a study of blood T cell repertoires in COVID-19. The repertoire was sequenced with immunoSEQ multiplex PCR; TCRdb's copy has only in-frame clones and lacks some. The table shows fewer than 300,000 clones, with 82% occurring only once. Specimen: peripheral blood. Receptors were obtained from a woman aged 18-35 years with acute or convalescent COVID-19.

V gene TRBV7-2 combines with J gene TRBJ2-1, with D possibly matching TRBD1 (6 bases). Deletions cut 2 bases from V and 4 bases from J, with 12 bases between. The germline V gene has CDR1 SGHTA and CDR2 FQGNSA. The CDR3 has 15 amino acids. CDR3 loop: CASSLQGSLYNEQFF. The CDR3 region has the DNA TGTGCCAGCAGCTTACAGGGGTCCCTTTACAATGAGCAGTTCTTC.

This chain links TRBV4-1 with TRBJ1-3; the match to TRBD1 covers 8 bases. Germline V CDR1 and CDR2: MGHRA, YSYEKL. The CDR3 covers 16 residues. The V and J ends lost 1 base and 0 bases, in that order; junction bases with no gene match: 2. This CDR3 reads CASSQGTGHSGNTIYF. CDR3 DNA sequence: TGCGCCAGCAGCCAAGGGACAGGGCACTCTGGAAACACCATATATTTT.

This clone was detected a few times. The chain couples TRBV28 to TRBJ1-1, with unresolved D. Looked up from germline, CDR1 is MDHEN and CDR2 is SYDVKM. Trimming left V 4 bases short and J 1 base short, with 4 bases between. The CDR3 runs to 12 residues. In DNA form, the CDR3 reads TGTGCCAGCAGTTGGGCGAACACTGAAGCTTTCTTT. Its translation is CASSWANTEAFF.

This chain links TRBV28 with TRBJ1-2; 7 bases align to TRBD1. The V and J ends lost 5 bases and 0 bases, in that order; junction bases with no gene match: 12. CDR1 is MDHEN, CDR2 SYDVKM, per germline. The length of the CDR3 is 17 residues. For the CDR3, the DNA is TGTGCCAGCAGTCCAACCAAAGGGGGCCGAGCTAACTATGGCTACACCTTC. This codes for CASSPTKGGRANYGYTF.